These 26 T cell receptor beta chains were sequenced from one sample in a study of T cells in Graves' hyperthyroidism and ophthalmopathy. Template material for amplifying TCR beta CDR3 regions consisted of RNA transcripts. An initial round of RT-PCR targeting the TCR CDR3 relied on the HTBI primer set. TCRdb fed the multiplex PCR reads into MiXCR, producing one record per CDR3 protein. The sample consists of 600,000 to 800,000 distinct CDR3 sequences, approximately 40% of them appearing once. Sequencing used blood. These receptors were taken from a middle-aged woman with Graves' hyperthyroidism.

Worth noting for this clonotype: A clone one base away is much larger, so this may be a read error. The chain joins TRBV29-1 to TRBJ1-3; 8 nucleotides align to TRBD1. The CDR3 spans 15 residues. Looked up from germline, CDR1 is SQVTM and CDR2 is ANQGSEA. CDR3 loop: CSVELDREGQNIIYF. The CDR3, as DNA: TGCAGCGTTGAGCTGGACAGGGAGGGTCAAAACATCATATATTTT. The variable domain in full, with the rest retrieved from reference TRBV29-1 and TRBJ1-3, is SAVISQKPSRDICQRGTSLTIQCQVDSQVTMMFWYRQQPGQSLTLIATANQGSEATYESGFVIDKFPISRPNLTFSTLTVSNMSPEDSSIYLCSVELDREGQNIIYFGEGSWLTVV.

This chain joins TRBV9 and TRBJ2-6; D is undetermined. The germline V gene has CDR1 SGDLS and CDR2 YYNGEE. The length of the CDR3 is 16 residues. V shed 4 bases and J shed 2 bases, with 13 bases lying between them. CDR3 region: CASSLRGAAGANVLTF. CDR3 DNA sequence: TGTGCCAGCAGCTTACGAGGCGCCGCTGGGGCCAACGTCCTGACTTTC.

This chain uses TRBV20-1 with TRBJ2-5; D remains ambiguous. The CDR3 has 9 amino acids. The germline V and J ends were trimmed by 6 bases and 7 bases, with 6 bases remaining between them. Germline lookup yields CDR1 DFQATT and CDR2 SNEGSKA (reference sequence). Written as DNA, the CDR3 is TGCAGTGCCCCTCCGACCCAGTACTTC. Protein: CSAPPTQYF.

In this sample, this clonotype turned up many times. The chain has TRBV19 and TRBJ2-2; 10 bases agree with TRBD1. The length of the CDR3 is 14 residues. J gave up 12 bases and V 3 bases, and 7 bases lay outside the gene matches. The V gene's germline CDR1 is LNHDA and CDR2 SQIVND (reference sequence). The CDR3 DNA reads TGTGCCAGTAGTATGGCCGGGACAGGGGTCAAGCTGTTTTTT. It codes for CASSMAGTGVKLFF.

The chain has TRBV28 and TRBJ2-7; 8 bases align to TRBD2. The trim removed 2 bases at V and 2 bases at J, leaving 2 bases unmatched. This CDR3 contains 14 residues. Per the germline V gene, CDR1 is MDHEN and CDR2 is SYDVKM. The CDR3 loop is CASSLELAAYEQYF. CDR3 DNA sequence: TGTGCCAGCAGTTTAGAACTAGCGGCCTACGAGCAGTACTTC.

On this clonotype: With a much larger clone just one base away, this may be a read error. The rearrangement joins TRBV25-1 to TRBJ1-3; D may be TRBD1 (6 bases). This CDR3 has 17 amino acids. CDR1 and CDR2 from the germline V gene are MGHDK and SYGVNS. CDR3 loop: CASSEWGSREGGNTVYF. Written as DNA, the CDR3 is TGTGCCAGCAGTGAATGGGGTTCGAGGGAAGGGGGAAACACCGTATATTTT.

The sample holds many counts of this clonotype. The V call is TRBV10-3, the J call TRBJ1-2, with D unresolved. The ends were cut back, 10 bases at V and 3 bases at J, with 18 bases in the middle. Germline V gives CDR1 ENHRY, CDR2 SYGVKD. CDR3 size: 14 residues. The CDR3, as DNA: TGTGCCAGCAGACCGCGGACGTATGACTATGGCTACACCTTC. Its protein product is CASRPRTYDYGYTF.

This clonotype was counted ten times or more. V is TRBV14 and J is TRBJ2-5; D ambiguous. Germline CDR1 reads SGHDN; CDR2 reads FVKESK. CDR3 length: 12 amino acids. V was pared by 1 base and J by 13 bases, with 13 bases between. Written as DNA, the CDR3 is TGTGCCAGCAGCCAAGCCAGGACCCCCTTGTACTTC. Its protein is CASSQARTPLYF.

This clonotype was found a few times. The V and J genes are TRBV7-2 and TRBJ1-3; 7 bases map to TRBD1. Germline V gives CDR1 SGHTA, CDR2 FQGNSA. There are 16 residues in the CDR3. Trimming cost V 5 bases and J 0 bases; bases outside gene matches: 7. CDR3 in amino acids: CASSRTGVSSGNTIYF. CDR3 sequence (DNA): TGTGCCAGCAGCCGGACAGGCGTAAGCTCTGGAAACACCATATATTTT. The full variable domain, in which reference TRBV7-2 and TRBJ1-3 provide the parts outside the CDR3, is GAGVSQSPSNKVTEKGKDVELRCDPISGHTALYWYRQSLGQGLEFLIYFQGNSAPDKSGLPSDRFSAERTGGSVSTLTIQRTQQEDSAVYLCASSRTGVSSGNTIYFGEGSWLTVV.

This clonotype was seen many times. The chain is built from TRBV6-6 and TRBJ1-2, with a tentative D call TRBD1 (5 bases). CDR1 and CDR2 (germline): MNHNY, SVGAGI (reference sequence). There are 15 residues in the CDR3. Trimming pared 6 bases from V and 7 bases from J, leaving 21 bases between. CDR3 DNA sequence: TGTGCCAGCAGCGTAAGTGGGACGGTTATCGGTGGCTACACCTTC. Its translation: CASSVSGTVIGGYTF.

CDR3 sequence (DNA): TGTGCCAGCAGTTACTGGACCAGCACAGATACGCAGTATTTT. It encodes CASSYWTSTDTQYF. V usage is TRBV6-2 or TRBV6-3 and J usage is TRBJ2-3; no reliable D call. CDR3 size: 14 residues. Trimming removed 1 base from V and 0 bases from J, with 5 bases in between. Germline V gives CDR1 MNHEY, CDR2 SVGEGT.

This chain connects TRBV6-2 or TRBV6-3 to TRBJ1-2; no definite D call. Germline loops: CDR1 MNHEY, CDR2 SVGEGT. V gave up 4 bases and J gave up 0 bases, with 12 bases separating them. The CDR3 runs 15 residues. The chain's CDR3 is CASSSQGLTNYGYTF. CDR3 DNA: TGTGCCAGCAGTTCTCAAGGGCTGACTAACTATGGCTACACCTTC.

This clonotype was observed a handful of times. The rearrangement links TRBV30 to TRBJ1-6; weak D call: TRBD1 (6 bases). V dropped 1 base and J dropped 7 bases, with 11 bases sitting between them. The CDR3 runs 14 residues. Germline values: CDR1 GTSNPN, CDR2 SVGIG (reference sequence). This chain's CDR3 is CAWSDGQPNSPLHF. The CDR3 region has the DNA TGTGCCTGGAGTGACGGACAGCCGAATTCACCCCTCCACTTT. Looking up the rest from reference TRBV30 and TRBJ1-6 gives the full variable domain: SQTIHQWPATLVQPVGSPLSLECTVEGTSNPNLYWYRQAAGRGLQLLFYSVGIGQISSEVPQNLSASRPQDRQFILSSKKLLLSDSGFYLCAWSDGQPNSPLHFGNGTRLTVT.

This clonotype was seen a few times. The CDR3 here is CASSQNRGADTQYF. The CDR3 coding sequence is TGTGCCAGCAGCCAGAACAGGGGTGCAGATACGCAGTATTTT. This sequence joins TRBV14 and TRBJ2-3; TRBD1 agrees at 7 bases. V gave up 3 bases and J gave up 4 bases; unmatched junction bases: 4. CDR3 length equals 14 residues. Germline V gene sequence: CDR1 SGHDN, CDR2 FVKESK.

The chain carries TRBV6-1 and TRBJ1-2, with TRBD1 matching 7 bases. Germline values: CDR1 MNHNS, CDR2 SASEGT. V gave up 6 bases and J gave up 4 bases; unmatched junction bases: 11. This CDR3 has 15 amino acids. The CDR3: CASRDNRGEGYGYTF. In DNA form, the CDR3 reads TGTGCCAGCAGGGACAACAGGGGCGAGGGCTATGGCTACACCTTC.

This clonotype was seen ten or more times. The chain couples TRBV29-1 to TRBJ1-1; no definite D call. Germline V lookup: CDR1 SQVTM, CDR2 ANQGSEA. The V end was cut by 5 bases, the J end by 1 base, with 5 bases between. The CDR3 is 11 amino acids. CDR3 bases: TGCAGCGTTAATAGGAACACTGAAGCTTTCTTT. Encoded protein: CSVNRNTEAFF.

As concerns this clonotype: As the CDR3 is not closed by the conserved phenylalanine or tryptophan, this likely results from a read error. The chain employs TRBV29-1 and TRBJ1-1; D remains unclear. In germline, CDR1 is SQVTM, CDR2 ANQGSEA. The CDR3 consists of 13 residues. The CDR3 nucleotides are TGCAGCGCCCCGGGCCAGATGAACACCGAAGCTTTCCTT. It specifies CSAPGQMNTEAFL.

The chain combines TRBV6-5 with TRBJ2-7; 8 nucleotides line up with TRBD2. Germline assignment: CDR1 MNHEY and CDR2 SVGAGI. This CDR3 is 16 amino acids long. V lost 6 bases to trimming and J lost 2 bases; unmatched junction nucleotides: 12. CDR3: CASRPHPSGGPYEQYF. The CDR3 nucleotides are TGTGCCAGCAGACCTCACCCCAGCGGGGGACCCTACGAGCAGTACTTC.

The V and J genes are TRBV2 and TRBJ1-2; the match to TRBD1 covers 9 bases. Looked up from germline, CDR1 is SNHLY and CDR2 is FYNNEI. The CDR3 is made up of 14 amino acids. V lost 8 bases to trimming and J lost 5 bases; unmatched junction nucleotides: 9. This CDR3 reads CASGGTGSPYGYTF. For the CDR3, the DNA is TGTGCCAGCGGAGGGACAGGGTCCCCATATGGCTACACCTTC.

The chain recombines TRBV20-1 with TRBJ2-2; TRBD2 matches at 12 bases. This CDR3 has 18 residues. Germline CDR1 is DFQATT and CDR2 is SNEGSKA (reference sequence). V was pared by 7 bases and J by 6 bases, with 18 bases of the junction left unmatched. The CDR3 is CSVQGGALAGGQAGELFF. CDR3 in DNA: TGCAGTGTTCAGGGGGGGGCACTAGCGGGAGGACAAGCCGGGGAGCTGTTTTTT.

Worth noting for this clonotype: Germline is not matched at one junction end, which may reflect a read error. J is TRBJ2-6 and V is TRBV10-2; the D is unclear. Germline lookup yields CDR1 WSHSY and CDR2 SAAADI. This CDR3 spans 15 amino acids. Here the CDR3 DNA reads TGCGCCAGCAGTGACCTTAGCTCTAGGGCCAACGTCCTAACTTTC. Its protein is CASSDLSSRANVLTF.

This clonotype has ten or more counts. V gene TRBV29-1 combines with J gene TRBJ2-7; 8 bases are shared with TRBD1. The CDR3 length is 14 residues. Germline values: CDR1 SQVTM, CDR2 ANQGSEA. V was pared by 3 bases and J by 5 bases, with 9 bases of the junction left unmatched. Here the CDR3 reads CSVDRGTGLNEQYF. As DNA, the CDR3 is TGCAGCGTTGACAGGGGGACAGGTCTGAACGAGCAGTACTTC.

This clonotype has ten or more counts. This chain connects TRBV9 to TRBJ1-2; unclear D gene. Deletions cut 3 bases from V and 0 bases from J, with 12 bases between. Germline values: CDR1 SGDLS, CDR2 YYNGEE. The CDR3 has 15 amino acids. As DNA, the CDR3 is TGTGCCAGCAGCGAGGCAGGATTAGCTAACTATGGCTACACCTTC. Encoded protein: CASSEAGLANYGYTF.

The V call is TRBV7-9, the J call TRBJ2-5; 8 bases match TRBD1. V dropped 3 bases and J dropped 5; count of bases not matched to a gene: 14. The CDR3 length is 17 residues. The germline V gene encodes CDR1 SEHNR and CDR2 FQNEAQ (reference sequence). As DNA, the CDR3 is TGTGCCAGCAGCTTCTACCCTGGGCAGGGGGCCGGGGAGACCCAGTACTTC. This gives the protein CASSFYPGQGAGETQYF.

This chain connects TRBV7-8 to TRBJ2-7; D perhaps matches TRBD1 (6 bases). Germline V gene sequence: CDR1 SGHVS, CDR2 FQNEAQ. This CDR3 comprises 15 residues. V lost 3 bases and J lost 0, with 12 bases in between. The CDR3 is CASSLDRAVSYEQYF. The CDR3 nucleotides are TGTGCCAGCAGCTTGGACAGAGCTGTCTCCTACGAGCAGTACTTC.

This clonotype was counted many times. The chain employs TRBV7-3 and TRBJ1-1, with 8 positions matching TRBD1. The CDR3 sequence is 16 residues long. CDR1 and CDR2 (germline): SGHTA, FQGTGA. The ends lost 3 bases at V and 1 base at J; junction bases unmatched: 7. The CDR3 reads CASSFGSGTGNTEAFF. In DNA form, the CDR3 reads TGTGCCAGCAGCTTTGGGTCCGGGACAGGGAACACTGAAGCTTTCTTT.